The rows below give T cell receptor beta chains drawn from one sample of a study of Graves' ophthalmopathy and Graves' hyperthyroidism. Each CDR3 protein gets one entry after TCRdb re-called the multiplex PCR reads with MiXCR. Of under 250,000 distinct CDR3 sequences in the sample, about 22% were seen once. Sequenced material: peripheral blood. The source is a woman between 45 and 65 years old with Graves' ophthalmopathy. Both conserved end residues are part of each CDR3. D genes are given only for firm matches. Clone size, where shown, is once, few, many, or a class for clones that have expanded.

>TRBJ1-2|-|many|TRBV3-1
CASSQASIYGYTF
TGTGCCAGCAGCCAAGCCTCGATCTATGGCTACACCTTC
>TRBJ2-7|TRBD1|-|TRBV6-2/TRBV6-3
CASNGQGVRGEQYF
TGTGCCAGCAACGGACAGGGGGTTCGCGGCGAGCAGTACTTC
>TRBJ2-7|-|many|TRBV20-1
CSASWRGYEQYF
TGCAGTGCCTCATGGCGCGGTTACGAGCAGTACTTC
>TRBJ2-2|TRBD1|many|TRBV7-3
CASSLPGGTGELFF
TGTGCCAGCAGCCTCCCAGGGGGCACCGGGGAGCTGTTTTTT
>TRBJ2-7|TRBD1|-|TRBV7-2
CASSPQTGSYEQYF
TGTGCCAGCAGCCCCCAGACAGGGTCTTACGAGCAGTACTTC
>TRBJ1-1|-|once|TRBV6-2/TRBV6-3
CASSYPTGFGKNTEAFF
TGTGCCAGCAGTTACCCGACAGGTTTCGGGAAGAACACTGAAGCTTTCTTT
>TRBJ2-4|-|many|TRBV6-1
CASRPSSSVNIQYF
TGTGCCAGCAGACCCAGTAGTTCGGTGAACATTCAGTACTTC
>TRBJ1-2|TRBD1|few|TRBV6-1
CASRPGQGAFGYGYTF
TGTGCCAGCAGGCCGGGACAGGGGGCTTTTGGCTATGGCTACACCTTC
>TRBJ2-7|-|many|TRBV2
CASRTWGSEQYF
TGTGCCAGCAGGACGTGGGGTAGCGAGCAGTACTTC
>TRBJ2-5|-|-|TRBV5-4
CASSFQGPETQYF
TGTGCCAGCAGCTTCCAGGGGCCAGAGACCCAGTACTTC
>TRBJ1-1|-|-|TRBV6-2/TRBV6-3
CASTYGGTEAYF
TGTGCCAGCACTTATGGGGGCACTGAAGCTTACTTT
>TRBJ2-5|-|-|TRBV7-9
CASSPEGGRETQYF
TGTGCCAGCAGCCCAGAGGGGGGGCGAGAGACCCAGTACTTC
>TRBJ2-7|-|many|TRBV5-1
CASSSREGPYEQYF
TGCGCCAGCAGCTCCCGGGAAGGGCCCTACGAGCAGTACTTC
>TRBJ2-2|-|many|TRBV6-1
CASSAMVSTGELFF
TGTGCCAGCAGTGCTATGGTTAGCACCGGGGAGCTGTTTTTT
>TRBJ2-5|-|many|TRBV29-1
CSVEGGHQETQYF
TGCAGCGTTGAGGGAGGTCACCAAGAGACCCAGTACTTC
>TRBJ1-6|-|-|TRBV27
CASRRSENSPLHF
TGTGCCAGCAGGAGGTCAGAGAATTCACCCCTCCACTTT
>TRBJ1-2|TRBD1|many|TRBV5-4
CASSLKGQGWLISSGYTF
TGTGCCAGCAGCTTGAAGGGACAGGGGTGGCTTATTTCTTCGGGCTACACCTTC
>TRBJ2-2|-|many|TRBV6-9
CASIKKGLDTGELFF
TGTGCCAGCATAAAGAAGGGGTTGGACACCGGGGAGCTGTTTTTT
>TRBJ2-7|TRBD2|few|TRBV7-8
CASSLVLLAGGTTYEQYF
TGTGCCAGCAGCTTAGTCCTTCTAGCGGGAGGGACAACCTACGAGCAGTACTTC
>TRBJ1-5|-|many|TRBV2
CASSVGAGQNNQPQHF
TGTGCCAGCAGTGTAGGGGCAGGGCAGAACAATCAGCCCCAGCATTTT
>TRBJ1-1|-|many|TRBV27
CASSLGQNEPGMNTEAFF
TGTGCCAGCAGTTTAGGTCAAAATGAGCCTGGGATGAACACTGAAGCTTTCTTT
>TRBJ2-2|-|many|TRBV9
CASSVDPTGELFF
TGTGCCAGCAGCGTAGATCCGACCGGGGAGCTGTTTTTT
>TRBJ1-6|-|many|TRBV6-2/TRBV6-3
CASSLGGINSPLHF
TGTGCCAGCAGCCTAGGGGGGATTAATTCACCCCTCCACTTT
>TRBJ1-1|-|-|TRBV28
CASLEFRGRRDTEAFF
TGTGCCAGCTTGGAGTTTAGGGGCAGGAGGGACACTGAAGCTTTCTTT
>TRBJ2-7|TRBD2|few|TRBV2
CAGAASGAYEQYF
TGTGCTGGCGCGGCTAGCGGAGCCTACGAGCAGTACTTC
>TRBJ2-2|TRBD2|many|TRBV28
CASSLSGTSGPNTGELFF
TGTGCCAGCAGTTTATCCGGGACTAGCGGACCCAACACCGGGGAGCTGTTTTTT
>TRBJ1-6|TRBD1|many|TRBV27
CASSLGPGQYNSPLHF
TGTGCCAGCAGTTTAGGGCCGGGACAGTATAATTCACCCCTCCACTTT